Presented here are 5 T cell receptor beta chains from one specimen sequenced in a study of T cells expressing NK-cell markers. TCRdb re-called the 5' RACE reads and shows each CDR3 protein once, DNA omitted. In total, the table holds hundreds of thousands of distinct CDR3 sequences. The sample consisted of blood T cells: a sorted CD56 or NKG2C T cell subset, CD4+ or CD8+ T cells, or bulk PBMC T cells (not recorded which). Receptors were obtained from a woman between 18 and 70 years old in good health.

V and J are TRBV5-6 and TRBJ2-2; no DNA is available, so the TRBD1 call from TCRdb remains unchecked. The CDR3 loop spans 14 amino acids. Germline CDR1 reads SGHDT; CDR2 reads YYEEEE. The CDR3 is CASSITGEAGELFF. The full variable domain, rest sourced from reference TRBV5-6 and TRBJ2-2, is DAGVTQSPTHLIKTRGQQVTLRCSPKSGHDTVSWYQQALGQGPQFIFQYYEEEERQRGNFPDRFSGHQFPNYSSELNVNALLLGDSALYLCASSITGEAGELFFGEGSRLTVL.

The chain employs TRBV11-3 and TRBJ2-2; no DNA is available, so the TRBD2 call from TCRdb remains unchecked. Germline assignment: CDR1 SGHNT and CDR2 YENEEA. The CDR3 runs to 14 residues. This CDR3 reads CASRRAKGTGELFF.

The J gene is TRBJ1-2, the V gene TRBV29-1; TCRdb returns TRBD1, unconfirmable since there is no DNA. This CDR3 comprises 15 residues. CDR1 and CDR2 from the germline V gene are SQVTM and ANQGSEA. The CDR3 loop reads CSVEGDYLSNYGYTF.

The chain recombines TRBV7-2 with TRBJ2-7; the D call of TRBD1 rests on TCRdb alone, since no DNA is present to check it. Per germline, CDR1 SGHTA and CDR2 FQGNSA. The CDR3 is 13 residues long. The CDR3 protein is CASSPFTGAEQYF.

The V and J genes are TRBV3-1 and TRBJ2-2; TCRdb designates TRBD1, a call that cannot be tested without DNA. The CDR3 has 18 amino acids. CDR1 is LGHDT, CDR2 YNNKEL, per germline (reference sequence). The CDR3 spells CASSQRPPGPSSAGELFF.